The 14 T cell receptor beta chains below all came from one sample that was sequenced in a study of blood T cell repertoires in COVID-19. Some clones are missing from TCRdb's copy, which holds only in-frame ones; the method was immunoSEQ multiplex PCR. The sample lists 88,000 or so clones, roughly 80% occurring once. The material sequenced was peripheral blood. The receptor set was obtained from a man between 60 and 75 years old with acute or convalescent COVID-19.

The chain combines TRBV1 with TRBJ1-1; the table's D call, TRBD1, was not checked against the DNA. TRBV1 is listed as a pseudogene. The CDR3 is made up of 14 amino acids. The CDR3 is CTSSHQFMNTEAFF. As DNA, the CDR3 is TGCACCAGCAGCCACCAGTTTATGAACACTGAAGCTTTCTTT.

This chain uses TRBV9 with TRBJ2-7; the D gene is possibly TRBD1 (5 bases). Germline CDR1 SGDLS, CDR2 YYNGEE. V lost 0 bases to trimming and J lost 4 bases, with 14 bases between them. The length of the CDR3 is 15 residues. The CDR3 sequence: CASSVGPGMGYEQYF. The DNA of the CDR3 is TGTGCCAGCAGCGTAGGTCCAGGGATGGGGTACGAGCAGTACTTC.

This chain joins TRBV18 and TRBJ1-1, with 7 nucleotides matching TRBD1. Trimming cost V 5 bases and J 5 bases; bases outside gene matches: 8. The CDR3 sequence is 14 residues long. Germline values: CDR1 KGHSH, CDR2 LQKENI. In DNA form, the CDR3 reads TGTGCCAGCTCATCAACAGGGGTAGGGACTGAAGCTTTCTTT. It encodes CASSSTGVGTEAFF. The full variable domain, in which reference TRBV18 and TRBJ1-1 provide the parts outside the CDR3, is NAGVMQNPRHLVRRRGQEARLRCSPMKGHSHVYWYRQLPEEGLKFMVYLQKENIIDESGMPKERFSAEFPKEGPSILRIQQVVRGDSAAYFCASSSTGVGTEAFFGQGTRLTVV.

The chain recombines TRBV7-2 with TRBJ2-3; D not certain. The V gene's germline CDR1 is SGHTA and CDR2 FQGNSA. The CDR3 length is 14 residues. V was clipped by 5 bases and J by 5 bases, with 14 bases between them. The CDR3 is CASSPGGSEDTQYF. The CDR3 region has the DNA TGTGCCAGCAGCCCAGGTGGATCTGAAGATACGCAGTATTTT.

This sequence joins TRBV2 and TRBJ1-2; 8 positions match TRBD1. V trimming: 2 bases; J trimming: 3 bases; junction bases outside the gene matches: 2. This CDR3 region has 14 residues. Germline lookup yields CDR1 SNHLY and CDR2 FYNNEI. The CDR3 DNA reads TGTGCCAGCAGTGAAATGACAGGGGACTATGGCTACACCTTC. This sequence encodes CASSEMTGDYGYTF.

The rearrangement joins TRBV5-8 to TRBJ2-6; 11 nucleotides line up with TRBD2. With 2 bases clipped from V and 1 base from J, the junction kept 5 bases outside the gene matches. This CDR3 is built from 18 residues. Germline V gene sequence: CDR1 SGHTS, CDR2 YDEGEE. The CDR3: CASSFRLAGRSGANVLTF. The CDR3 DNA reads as TGTGCCAGCAGCTTCAGACTAGCGGGGAGATCTGGGGCCAACGTCCTGACTTTC. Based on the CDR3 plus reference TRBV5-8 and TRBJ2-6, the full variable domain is EAGVTQSPTHLIKTRGQQATLRCSPISGHTSVYWYQQALGLGLQFLLWYDEGEERNRGNFPPRFSGRQFPNYSSELNVNALELEDSALYLCASSFRLAGRSGANVLTFGAGSRLTVL.

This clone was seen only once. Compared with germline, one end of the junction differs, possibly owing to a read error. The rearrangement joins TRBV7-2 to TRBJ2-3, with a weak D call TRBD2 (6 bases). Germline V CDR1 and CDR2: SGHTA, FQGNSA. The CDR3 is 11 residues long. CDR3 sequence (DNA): TGTGCCAGCAGCTTAGGACTAGTCACGTTATTT. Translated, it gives CASSLGLVTLF.

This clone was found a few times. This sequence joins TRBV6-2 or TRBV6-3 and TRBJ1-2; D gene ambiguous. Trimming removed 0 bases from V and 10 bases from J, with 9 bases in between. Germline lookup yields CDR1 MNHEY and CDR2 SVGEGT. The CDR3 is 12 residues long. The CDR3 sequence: CASSYSRGFYTF. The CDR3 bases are TGTGCCAGCAGTTACTCCCGGGGTTTCTACACCTTC.

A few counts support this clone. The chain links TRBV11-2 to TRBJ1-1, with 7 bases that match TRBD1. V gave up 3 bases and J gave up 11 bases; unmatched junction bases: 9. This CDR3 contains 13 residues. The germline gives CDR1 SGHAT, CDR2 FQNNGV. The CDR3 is CASSLDRGGLAFF. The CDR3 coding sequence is TGTGCCAGCAGCTTGGATCGAGGGGGCCTGGCTTTCTTT.

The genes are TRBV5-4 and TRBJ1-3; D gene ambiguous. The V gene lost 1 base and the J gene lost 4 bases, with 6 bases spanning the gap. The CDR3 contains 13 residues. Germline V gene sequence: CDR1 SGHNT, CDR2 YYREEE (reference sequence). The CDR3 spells CASSLSRGNTIYF. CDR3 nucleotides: TGTGCCAGCAGCTTGTCCAGGGGAAACACCATATATTTT.

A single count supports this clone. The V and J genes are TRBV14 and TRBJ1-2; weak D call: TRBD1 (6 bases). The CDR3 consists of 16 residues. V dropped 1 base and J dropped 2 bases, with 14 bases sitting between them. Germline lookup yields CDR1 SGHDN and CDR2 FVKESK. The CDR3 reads CASSQGGQQGNYGYTF. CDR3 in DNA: TGTGCCAGCAGCCAAGGAGGGCAACAGGGCAACTATGGCTACACCTTC. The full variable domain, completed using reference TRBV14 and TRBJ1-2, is EAGVTQFPSHSVIEKGQTVTLRCDPISGHDNLYWYRRVMGKEIKFLLHFVKESKQDESGMPNNRFLAERTGGTYSTLKVQPAELEDSGVYFCASSQGGQQGNYGYTFGSGTRLTVV.

The CDR3 DNA is TGTGCCAGCAGTCGATCCGGTGGTAGCGGGAGGGCCCAGCTTGAGCAGTACTTC. This encodes CASSRSGGSGRAQLEQYF. This chain links TRBV27 with TRBJ2-7, with 11 bases lining up with TRBD2. J gave up 7 bases and V 5 bases, and 19 bases lay outside the gene matches. The CDR3 totals 18 residues. In germline, CDR1 is MNHEY, CDR2 SMNVEV (reference sequence).

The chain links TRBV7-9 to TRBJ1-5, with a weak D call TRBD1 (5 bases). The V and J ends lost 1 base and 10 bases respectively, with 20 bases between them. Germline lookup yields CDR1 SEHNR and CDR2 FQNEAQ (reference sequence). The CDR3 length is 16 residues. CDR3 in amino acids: CASSLVYGQGIHPQHF. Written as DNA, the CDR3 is TGTGCCAGCAGCTTAGTATACGGGCAGGGAATTCATCCCCAGCATTTT.

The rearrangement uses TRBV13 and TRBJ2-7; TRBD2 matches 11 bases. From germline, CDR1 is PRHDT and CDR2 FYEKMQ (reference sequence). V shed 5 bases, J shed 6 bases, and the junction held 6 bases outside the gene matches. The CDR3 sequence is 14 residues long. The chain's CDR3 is CASSRIAGGSEQYF. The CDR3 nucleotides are TGTGCCAGCAGCCGAATAGCGGGAGGGAGCGAGCAGTACTTC.